The 15 T cell receptor beta chains listed next were all sequenced from one sample in a study of Ad26.COV2.S vaccination and SARS-CoV-2 variants. Noted treatment: some 19 received Ad26.COV2.S at low or high dose, single or two shots; roughly five received placebo; per-sample allocation not given. Sampling was done on day 63 after the first vaccine or placebo injection. Generated by immunoSEQ multiplex PCR, the TCRdb table keeps only in-frame clones and is missing some. The table records roughly 380,000 clones, 88% of them present only once. This material consisted of peripheral blood, taken in a trial of Ad26.COV2.S vaccine versus placebo. These TCRs come from a person aged 18-60 years who received the Ad26.COV2.S COVID-19 vaccine or a placebo.

V usage is TRBV19 and J usage is TRBJ1-5; 8 nucleotides agree with TRBD1. This CDR3 has 19 residues. V shed 9 bases, J shed 1 base, and the junction held 20 bases outside the gene matches. Germline V CDR1 and CDR2: LNHDA, SQIVND (reference sequence). The CDR3 loop reads CASQWALAGGTGSNQPQHF. In nucleotides, the CDR3 is TGTGCCAGCCAGTGGGCCCTCGCAGGGGGCACAGGAAGCAATCAGCCCCAGCATTTT.

The chain carries TRBV2 and TRBJ1-5; TRBD1 agrees at 10 bases. This CDR3 is 13 amino acids long. Germline trimming cut 6 bases from V and 6 bases from J; bases unmatched to any gene: 2. Per the germline V gene, CDR1 is SNHLY and CDR2 is FYNNEI. The chain's CDR3 is CASSRQGAQPQHF. In DNA, the CDR3 is TGTGCCAGCAGCCGACAGGGGGCTCAGCCCCAGCATTTT.

The chain recombines TRBV7-9 with TRBJ2-2; TRBD1 aligns across 8 bases. From germline, CDR1 is SEHNR and CDR2 FQNEAQ (reference sequence). With V trimmed by 2 bases and J by 6 bases, 2 bases remained unmatched. CDR3 size: 14 residues. The CDR3, as DNA: TGTGCCAGCAGCTTACCGGACAGGGCCGGGGAGCTGTTTTTT. It encodes CASSLPDRAGELFF.

The chain carries TRBV29-1 and TRBJ1-2, with TRBD1 as a possible D gene (5 bases). Germline CDR1 and CDR2: SQVTM and ANQGSEA. The germline V and J ends were trimmed by 6 bases and 2 bases, with 13 bases remaining between them. The CDR3 sequence is 13 residues long. The DNA of the CDR3 is TGCAGCGTCGGTCGTGGACAAAACTATGGCTACACCTTC. Translation gives CSVGRGQNYGYTF.

The J gene is TRBJ1-4, the V gene TRBV5-6; 8 bases fit TRBD1. The CDR3 runs 18 residues. V shed 4 bases, J shed 6 bases, and the junction held 17 bases outside the gene matches. CDR1 is SGHDT and CDR2 is YYEEEE in the germline V gene. The CDR3 DNA reads as TGTGCCAGCAGCCGCCGGAGGACAGGGATTCGTTACGATGAAAAACTGTTTTTT. Amino acids: CASSRRRTGIRYDEKLFF.

This chain connects TRBV10-1 to TRBJ2-5; possibly TRBD1 for D (6 bases). Germline assignment: CDR1 WNHNN and CDR2 SYGVQD (reference sequence). V lost 6 bases to trimming and J lost 2 bases, with 10 bases between them. This CDR3 spans 13 amino acids. The CDR3 DNA sequence: TGCGCCAGCAGCGGACAGATACAAGAGACCCAGTACTTC. The encoded protein is CASSGQIQETQYF.

This rearrangement joins TRBV5-1 to TRBJ2-1, with 7 bases that match TRBD1. The germline V gene has CDR1 SGHRS and CDR2 YFSETQ. The ends lost 2 bases at V and 4 bases at J; junction bases unmatched: 6. The CDR3 contains 15 residues. CDR3 residues: CASSLTGTVYNEQFF. CDR3 DNA sequence: TGCGCCAGCAGCTTAACCGGGACAGTATACAATGAGCAGTTCTTC.

This rearrangement joins TRBV7-2 to TRBJ1-1, with TRBD1 identical over 10 bases. V lost 3 bases, J lost 4 bases, and 8 bases stayed unmatched. The CDR3 spans 16 residues. CDR1 SGHTA and CDR2 FQGNSA come from the germline V gene. The DNA of the CDR3 is TGTGCCAGCAGCTTGTCCGGGACAGGGGTTGGCACTGAAGCTTTCTTT. It is translated as CASSLSGTGVGTEAFF.

The rearrangement links TRBV7-2 to TRBJ2-3; 7 bases line up with TRBD1. The V gene's germline CDR1 is SGHTA and CDR2 FQGNSA. There are 17 residues in the CDR3. Trimming removed 4 bases from V and 7 bases from J; junction bases left unmatched: 17. CDR3 sequence (DNA): TGTGCCAGCAGCTCTTATGGATTACAGGGACAGCTTTATACGCAGTATTTT. Amino acid sequence: CASSSYGLQGQLYTQYF. The complete variable domain, with remaining parts taken from reference TRBV7-2 and TRBJ2-3, reads GAGVSQSPSNKVTEKGKDVELRCDPISGHTALYWYRQSLGQGLEFLIYFQGNSAPDKSGLPSDRFSAERTGGSVSTLTIQRTQQEDSAVYLCASSSYGLQGQLYTQYFGPGTRLTVL.

The J gene is TRBJ2-3, the V gene TRBV10-3; D remains unclear. Germline CDR1 is ENHRY and CDR2 is SYGVKD. V was cut by 0 bases and J by 0 bases, with 7 bases left in between. The CDR3 is 15 amino acids. The CDR3 DNA reads as TGTGCCATCAGTGAGTCGATGGAAAGCACAGATACGCAGTATTTT. This codes for CAISESMESTDTQYF.

The table lists this clone with a count of one. The chain employs TRBV5-4 and TRBJ1-4; 7 bases line up with TRBD1. The trim removed 3 bases at V and 8 bases at J, leaving 10 bases unmatched. The CDR3 totals 15 residues. The germline CDR1 and CDR2 sequences are SGHNT and YYREEE (reference sequence). CDR3 coding DNA: TGTGCCAGCAGCTCGGGCGGGACAGCTAGAGAAAAACTGTTTTTT. Translating it yields CASSSGGTAREKLFF. Filled out from reference TRBV5-4 and TRBJ1-4, the complete variable domain reads ETGVTQSPTHLIKTRGQQVTLRCSSQSGHNTVSWYQQALGQGPQFIFQYYREEENGRGNFPPRFSGLQFPNYSSELNVNALELDDSALYLCASSSGGTAREKLFFGSGTQLSVL.

The rearrangement joins TRBV6-2 or TRBV6-3 to TRBJ2-1; 12 bases are shared with TRBD1. The ends lost 5 bases at V and 8 bases at J; junction bases unmatched: 7. There are 15 residues in the CDR3. Germline CDR1 reads MNHEY; CDR2 reads SVGEGT. The CDR3 DNA sequence: TGTGCCAGCAGTCCCTGGGACAGGGGGCTCTATGAGCAGTTCTTC. Translated: CASSPWDRGLYEQFF.

Here the CDR3 DNA reads TGTGCCACCCTAAAGACTAGCGGGGGGGCCTACAATGAGCAGTTCTTC. Its translation is CATLKTSGGAYNEQFF. V gene TRBV10-3 combines with J gene TRBJ2-1; TRBD2 matches at 14 bases. This CDR3 is 16 amino acids long. V shed 10 bases, J shed 2 bases, and the junction held 7 bases outside the gene matches. CDR1 and CDR2 from the germline V gene are ENHRY and SYGVKD.

This sequence joins TRBV9 and TRBJ1-1; no clear D. Trimming took 3 bases from V and 3 from J, leaving 9 bases between them. This CDR3 region has 13 residues. CDR1 is SGDLS, CDR2 YYNGEE, per germline. CDR3 in amino acids: CASSARSYTEAFF. DNA of the CDR3: TGTGCCAGCAGCGCCAGGAGTTACACTGAAGCTTTCTTT.

Regarding this clone: One end of the junction fails to match germline, which may point to a read error. The CDR3 region has the DNA TGCGCCAGCAGCCAAGCGGTAGGGGGCGAATACGCGCAGTACTTC. This gives the protein CASSQAVGGEYAQYF. The chain uses TRBV4-3 and TRBJ2-7; 7 bases agree with TRBD1. The CDR3 runs to 15 residues. CDR1 and CDR2 from the germline V gene are LGHNA and YSLEER.